This passage covers 19 T cell receptor beta chains from one sample sequenced in a study of blood T cell repertoires in COVID-19. TCRdb's copy holds only in-frame clones and misses some; the assay was immunoSEQ multiplex PCR. The data contain approximately 130,000 clones, 86% of them singletons. What was sequenced was peripheral blood. These TCRs come from a woman in her forties or fifties who had recovered from COVID-19.

The rearrangement joins TRBV5-5 to TRBJ2-1, with 9 nucleotides matching TRBD2. The CDR3 is 12 amino acids. Germline CDR1 SGHKS, CDR2 YYEKEE (reference sequence). J was trimmed by 12 bases and V by 0 bases; bases with no gene match: 1. CDR3 amino acids: CASSLVTSGQFF. The CDR3 nucleotides read TGTGCCAGCAGCTTGGTGACTAGCGGGCAGTTCTTC.

In its sample, this clone was seen a few times. The chain is built from TRBV27 and TRBJ2-5, with a weak D call TRBD1 (6 bases). Trimming took off 5 bases at V and 5 bases at J, with 12 bases between the two ends. The CDR3 has 13 residues. CDR1 MNHEY and CDR2 SMNVEV come from the germline V gene (reference sequence). The CDR3 region has the DNA TGTGCCAGCAGTGTGACAGGTTGGGAGACCCAGTACTTC. Translation: CASSVTGWETQYF.

The chain couples TRBV4-3 to TRBJ2-7; the D gene is possibly TRBD1 (6 bases). Germline values: CDR1 LGHNA, CDR2 YSLEER. The V end was cut by 3 bases, the J end by 4 bases, with 16 bases between. The CDR3 has 15 residues. For the CDR3, the DNA is TGCGCCAGCAGCCAGACACAGGGTGGATTTTACGAGCAGTACTTC. The encoded protein is CASSQTQGGFYEQYF.

The V and J genes are TRBV2 and TRBJ1-5; unclear D gene. V dropped 4 bases and J dropped 5 bases, with 12 bases sitting between them. The CDR3 has 14 amino acids. Germline V gene data show CDR1 as SNHLY and CDR2 as FYNNEI. The CDR3: CASSGSGRYQPQHF. The CDR3 region has the DNA TGTGCCAGCAGTGGGTCCGGGAGGTATCAGCCCCAGCATTTT.

The chain carries TRBV10-3 and TRBJ1-5, with D maybe TRBD1 (6 bases). The germline gives CDR1 ENHRY, CDR2 SYGVKD. The CDR3 loop spans 13 amino acids. Trimming removed 10 bases at V and 4 bases at J, with 14 bases between. Written as DNA, the CDR3 is TGTGCCACAACAGGGAACAAGAATCAGCCCCAGCATTTT. Its protein product is CATTGNKNQPQHF.

This clone was counted between two and nine times. V gene TRBV7-2 combines with J gene TRBJ1-1, with D uncertain. V was clipped by 5 bases and J by 5 bases, with 27 bases between them. The CDR3 contains 18 residues. CDR1 is SGHTA, CDR2 FQGNSA, per germline. The CDR3 sequence is CASSPQVGYPRKNTEAFF. In DNA form, the CDR3 reads TGTGCCAGCAGCCCCCAAGTGGGCTACCCACGGAAGAATACTGAAGCTTTCTTT.

The chain joins TRBV7-3 to TRBJ2-2; 8 bases agree with TRBD2. Per germline, CDR1 SGHTA and CDR2 FQGTGA. CDR3 length: 15 amino acids. The junction had 6 bases not matched to a gene; V was cut back by 5 bases and J by 4 bases. The CDR3 loop is CASSRAGAGTGELFF. In DNA form, the CDR3 reads TGTGCCAGCAGCAGAGCGGGAGCAGGCACCGGGGAGCTGTTTTTT. The variable domain in full, with the rest retrieved from reference TRBV7-3 and TRBJ2-2, is GAGVSQTPSNKVTEKGKYVELRCDPISGHTALYWYRQSLGQGPEFLIYFQGTGAADDSGLPNDRFFAVRPEGSVSTLKIQRTERGDSAVYLCASSRAGAGTGELFFGEGSRLTVL.

The chain couples TRBV9 to TRBJ1-3; TRBD1 might be the D (5 bases). The CDR3 loop spans 17 amino acids. From germline, CDR1 is SGDLS and CDR2 YYNGEE. V was cut by 0 bases and J by 3 bases, with 16 bases left in between. The CDR3 spells CASSVDPRVGLGNTIYF. CDR3 coding DNA: TGTGCCAGCAGCGTAGATCCCAGGGTGGGGCTTGGAAACACCATATATTTT.

V gene TRBV11-1 combines with J gene TRBJ2-4, with TRBD1 matching 8 bases. The CDR3 is 16 residues long. V lost 2 bases and J lost 0; bases outside the gene matches: 3. Looked up from germline, CDR1 is SGHAT and CDR2 is FQDESV (reference sequence). CDR3 coding DNA: TGTGCCAGCAGCTTAAGACAGGGGACAGCCAAAAACATTCAGTACTTC. Translated: CASSLRQGTAKNIQYF.

This clone turned up a few times. This sequence joins TRBV7-2 and TRBJ1-5; D is undetermined. Deletions cut 4 bases from V and 3 bases from J, with 10 bases between. Germline assignment: CDR1 SGHTA and CDR2 FQGNSA. CDR3 size: 14 residues. The CDR3: CASSSLAFNQPQHF. The CDR3 DNA reads TGTGCCAGCAGCTCCTTGGCCTTCAATCAGCCCCAGCATTTT.

This clone has only a few counts. V usage is TRBV2 and J usage is TRBJ1-1; 8 bases match TRBD1. The CDR3 sequence is 16 residues long. Germline V gives CDR1 SNHLY, CDR2 FYNNEI. V gave up 7 bases and J gave up 1 base; unmatched junction bases: 11. The DNA of the CDR3 is TGTGCCAGCAAATTTCAGGGGGCATCAACGAACACTGAAGCTTTCTTT. Translation: CASKFQGASTNTEAFF.

The chain combines TRBV6-1 with TRBJ2-7; TRBD1 matches 7 bases. This CDR3 has 13 residues. Germline loops: CDR1 MNHNS, CDR2 SASEGT. The J segment lost 7 bases and the V segment lost 6 bases, leaving 9 bases of the junction unmatched. CDR3 nucleotide sequence: TGTGCCAGCAGCTTTATACAGGGGAATGAGCAGTACTTC. Translating it yields CASSFIQGNEQYF.

This clone was observed a few times. The rearrangement links TRBV11-1 to TRBJ1-2; D might be TRBD1 (6 bases). The CDR3 has 14 residues. CDR1 and CDR2 (germline): SGHAT, FQDESV (reference sequence). V dropped 5 bases and J dropped 8 bases, with 18 bases sitting between them. DNA of the CDR3: TGTGCCAGCAGCCTAGGCGGCAGGGGATACGGCTACACCTTC. This encodes CASSLGGRGYGYTF.

In DNA, the CDR3 is TGTGCCAGCAGCTTCTGGGATTGGGCTAGCGGGCTCAGGGAGACCCAGTACTTC. Translation gives CASSFWDWASGLRETQYF. The V and J genes are TRBV7-9 and TRBJ2-5, with 8 nucleotides matching TRBD2. Germline CDR1 reads SEHNR; CDR2 reads FQNEAQ (reference sequence). The ends lost 3 bases at V and 5 bases at J; junction bases unmatched: 17. The CDR3 covers 18 residues.

This clone has a single count. The CDR3 reads CAWNLRVRTGELFF. Written as DNA, the CDR3 is TGTGCCTGGAACCTGAGGGTCCGCACCGGGGAGCTGTTTTTT. The V gene is TRBV30, the J gene TRBJ2-2; TRBD2 is a possible D gene (5 bases). V was trimmed by 4 bases and J by 4 bases, leaving 13 bases between them. Germline V gene sequence: CDR1 GTSNPN, CDR2 SVGIG (reference sequence). The CDR3 sequence is 14 residues long.

V is TRBV11-2 and J is TRBJ1-6; tentative D call: TRBD1 (5 bases). Germline lookup yields CDR1 SGHAT and CDR2 FQNNGV. Trimming stripped 6 bases from V and 9 bases from J, with 15 bases between. This CDR3 spans 14 amino acids. The CDR3 bases are TGTGCCAGCAGGGTCCGGGGGGGTTTTTCACCCCTCCACTTT. It specifies CASRVRGGFSPLHF.

The V and J genes are TRBV10-3 and TRBJ2-1, with TRBD2 matching 9 bases. V shed 6 bases and J 4 bases; nucleotides not matched to a gene: 7. Germline V gene sequence: CDR1 ENHRY, CDR2 SYGVKD. The CDR3 length is 15 residues. DNA of the CDR3: TGTGCCATCAGCAAGTCTAGCGGGGCTTACAATGAGCAGTTCTTC. This translates into CAISKSSGAYNEQFF.

The rearrangement joins TRBV30 to TRBJ1-4; D not certain. Germline loops: CDR1 GTSNPN, CDR2 SVGIG (reference sequence). The CDR3 length is 14 residues. Trimming left V 5 bases short and J 7 bases short, with 17 bases between. CDR3 in DNA: TGTGCCTGGTCTATAGACATATATTCTGAAAAACTGTTTTTT. Its translation: CAWSIDIYSEKLFF.

The chain employs TRBV7-9 and TRBJ1-1, with TRBD1 identical over 9 bases. Trimming at V came to 5 bases and at J to 6 bases, leaving 10 bases not matched to a gene. Germline V gives CDR1 SEHNR, CDR2 FQNEAQ (reference sequence). The CDR3 loop spans 15 amino acids. The DNA of the CDR3 is TGTGCCAGCAGCCCAGAGACAGGGGGTGCGGCTGAAGCTTTCTTT. Protein: CASSPETGGAAEAFF.